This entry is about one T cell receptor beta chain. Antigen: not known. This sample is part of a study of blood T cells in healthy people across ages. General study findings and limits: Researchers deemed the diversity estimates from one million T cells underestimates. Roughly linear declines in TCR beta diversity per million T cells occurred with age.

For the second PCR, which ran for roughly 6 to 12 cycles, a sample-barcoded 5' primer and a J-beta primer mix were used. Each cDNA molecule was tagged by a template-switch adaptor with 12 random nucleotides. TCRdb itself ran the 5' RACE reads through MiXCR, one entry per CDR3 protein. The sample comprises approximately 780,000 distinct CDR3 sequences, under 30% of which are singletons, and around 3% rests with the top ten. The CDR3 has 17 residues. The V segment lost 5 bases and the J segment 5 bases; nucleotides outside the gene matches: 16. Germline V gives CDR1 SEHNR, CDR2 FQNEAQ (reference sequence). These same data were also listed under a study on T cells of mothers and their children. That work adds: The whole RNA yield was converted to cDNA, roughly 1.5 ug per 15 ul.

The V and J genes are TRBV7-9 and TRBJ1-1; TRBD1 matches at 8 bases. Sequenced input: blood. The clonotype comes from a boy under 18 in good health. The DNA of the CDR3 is TGTGCCAGCAGCCAGACCGGGACAGGTTGGGGGCGGACTGAAGCTTTCTTT. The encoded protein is CASSQTGTGWGRTEAFF.